This entry describes one TCR beta chain. These data are taken from a study of shared clonotypes between healthy human individuals. For the study at large: CD4 naive cells filled three plates per donor, CD4 memory three, CD8 naive two and CD8 memory one.

The data were produced by immunoSEQ multiplex PCR, yet TCRdb's version contains in-frame clones alone and is incomplete. The data hold 2,500,000 or so clones, with under 95% observed a single time. The ends lost 4 bases at V and 5 bases at J; junction bases unmatched: 11. The CDR3 extends over 15 amino acids. Germline-derived CDR1 and CDR2 are MGHRA and YSYEKL. What was sequenced was naive CD4+ T cells from PBMCs. Subset of the sample: CD45RA+ positively selected. This chain joins TRBV4-1 and TRBJ2-7; TRBD2 matches 7 bases. This receptor was taken from a man aged 18 to 30 in good health. Some clones in this sample may be carry-over from other donors' samples. CDR3 DNA: TGCGCCAGCAGCCGAGGACAAACTAGCGTCCACGAGCAGTACTTC. Its protein is CASSRGQTSVHEQYF.